This TCR beta chain was captured by sequencing in a study of OX40 agonist ivuxolimab in advanced cancers. On the study more broadly: Patients were treated with intravenous ivuxolimab, dosed at 0.01 to 10 mg/kg and infused every 2 weeks. From 23 to 79 years was the age range, with a mean of approximately 58 years, and around 80% were male. Findings of the study overall: The expanded peripheral T cells' antigen specificity was not determined. Normalized expansion of T-cell clones was also low for some nonresponders.

Clones were read by immunoSEQ multiplex PCR, and TCRdb kept only the in-frame ones, dropping some. This table holds over 55,000 clones, 65% to 85% found once. Points on this clone: The antigen remains unidentified.

The CDR3 contains 14 residues. CDR1 and CDR2 from the germline V gene are SGHNT and YYREEE (reference sequence). Trimming cost V 10 bases and J 4 bases; bases outside gene matches: 5. The chain recombines TRBV5-4 with TRBJ2-2; 12 positions agree with TRBD2. The receptor's source is an adult with an advanced solid tumor such as melanoma, head and neck, liver or kidney cancer. Specimen: CD4+ or CD8+ T cells sorted from blood, collected in a trial of the OX40 agonist ivuxolimab. The CDR3 bases are TGTGCCTCTAGCGGGGGGGTCGCCACCGGGGAGCTGTTTTTT. Its protein is CASSGGVATGELFF.